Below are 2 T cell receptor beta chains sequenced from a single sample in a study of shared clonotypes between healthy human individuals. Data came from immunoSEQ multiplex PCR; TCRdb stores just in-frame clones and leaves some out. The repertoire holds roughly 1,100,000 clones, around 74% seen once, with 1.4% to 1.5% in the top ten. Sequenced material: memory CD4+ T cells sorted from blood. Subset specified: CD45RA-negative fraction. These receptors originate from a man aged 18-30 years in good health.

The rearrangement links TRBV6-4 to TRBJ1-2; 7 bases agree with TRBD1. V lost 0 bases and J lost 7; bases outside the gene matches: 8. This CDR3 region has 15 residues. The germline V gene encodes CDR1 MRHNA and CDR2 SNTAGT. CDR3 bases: TGTGCCAGCAGTGACTCCTACAGGGGTAGTGCTGGCTACACCTTC. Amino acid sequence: CASSDSYRGSAGYTF.

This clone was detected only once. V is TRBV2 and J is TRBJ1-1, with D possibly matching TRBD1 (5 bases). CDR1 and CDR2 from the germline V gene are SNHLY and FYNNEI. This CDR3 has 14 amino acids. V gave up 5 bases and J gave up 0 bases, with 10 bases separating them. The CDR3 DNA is TGTGCCAGCAGTTTACAGGCCTTGAACACTGAAGCTTTCTTT. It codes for CASSLQALNTEAFF.